This T cell receptor beta chain was sequenced for a study of shared clonotypes between healthy human individuals. Samples underwent the assay at deep level. Sequenced by immunoSEQ multiplex PCR; TCRdb stores in-frame clones only, minus some. This sample has 1.5 million to 1.9 million clones, with roughly 98% found just once. CDR1 and CDR2 from the germline V gene are SGHNT and YYREEE (reference sequence). Trimming cost V 0 bases and J 4 bases, with 13 bases left between them. The CDR3 is 15 amino acids. From CD4+ cells came CD45RA+ naive and CD45RA-negative memory subsets. Whole-study results and caveats: It was only blood that was sampled, and tissue repertoires likely differ. Generation probabilities of non-shared clonotypes were lower (relative to those shared by all four donors).

Of note for this clone: Its antigen remains unidentified.

Specimen: naive CD4+ T cells sorted from blood. Subset described: CD45RA+ positively selected. The source of this sequence is a man in his thirties or forties in good health. The chain combines TRBV5-4 with TRBJ2-5; perhaps D is TRBD1 or TRBD2 (5 bases each). The CDR3 sequence is CASSLVGTRGETQYF. CDR3 nucleotides: TGTGCCAGCAGCTTGGTAGGGACCAGAGGAGAGACCCAGTACTTC.